This entry lists 12 T cell receptor beta chains sequenced from one sample in a study of blood T cell repertoires in COVID-19. Using immunoSEQ multiplex PCR, the repertoire was profiled, and TCRdb retains in-frame clones only, with some absent. Of over 200,000 clones listed, about 88% are singletons. Sequencing used peripheral blood. These receptor sequences come from a woman aged 55-69 years with acute or convalescent COVID-19.

This rearrangement joins TRBV15 to TRBJ2-7, with TRBD1 matching over 11 bases. V dropped 2 bases and J dropped 2; count of bases not matched to a gene: 11. Germline CDR1 LNHNV, CDR2 YYDKDF (reference sequence). This CDR3 spans 18 amino acids. This CDR3 reads CATSRQLARGQGAYEQYF. The DNA of the CDR3 is TGTGCCACCAGCAGACAGCTGGCGAGGGGACAGGGGGCCTACGAGCAGTACTTC.

This clone was picked up one time. The V call is TRBV6-4, the J call TRBJ1-1; D remains unclear. This CDR3 contains 13 residues. V gave up 4 bases and J gave up 10 bases, with 16 bases separating them. Germline loops: CDR1 MRHNA, CDR2 SNTAGT. CDR3 protein: CASSATPGFSAFF. The CDR3 DNA reads TGTGCCAGCAGTGCCACACCGGGGTTCTCAGCTTTCTTT.

This clone is a singleton in its sample. The chain employs TRBV28 and TRBJ2-7; 9 nucleotides match TRBD1. CDR1 is MDHEN and CDR2 is SYDVKM in the germline V gene. Losses at the gene ends were 5 bases for V and 5 bases for J; bases not matched to a gene: 13. The CDR3 has 16 residues. CDR3 in amino acids: CASSPTDRGPYHEQYF. The DNA for the CDR3 is TGTGCCAGCAGTCCAACGGACAGGGGACCTTACCACGAGCAGTACTTC. Full variable domain (remainder filled in from reference TRBV28 and TRBJ2-7): DVKVTQSSRYLVKRTGEKVFLECVQDMDHENMFWYRQDPGLGLRLIYFSYDVKMKEKGDIPEGYSVSREKKERFSLILESASTNQTSMYLCASSPTDRGPYHEQYFGPGTRLTVT.

This rearrangement joins TRBV7-8 to TRBJ1-2, with D possibly being TRBD1 (6 bases). The germline V gene encodes CDR1 SGHVS and CDR2 FQNEAQ. V gave up 5 bases and J gave up 4 bases, with 14 bases separating them. The CDR3 covers 14 residues. The CDR3 coding sequence is TGTGCCAGCAGCCCGTACAGGGAAGTCTATGGCTACACCTTC. Its protein is CASSPYREVYGYTF.

In nucleotides, the CDR3 is TGTGCCTGGGTAGGAGTGCTGAACACTGAAGCTTTCTTT. This translates into CAWVGVLNTEAFF. The chain joins TRBV30 to TRBJ1-1; D call uncertain. Germline loops: CDR1 GTSNPN, CDR2 SVGIG (reference sequence). The CDR3 runs to 13 residues. V was cut by 5 bases and J by 0 bases, with 10 bases left in between.

V is TRBV19 and J is TRBJ2-1; the D gene is possibly TRBD2 (5 bases). Germline V lookup: CDR1 LNHDA, CDR2 SQIVND (reference sequence). V was pared by 4 bases and J by 2 bases, with 6 bases between. This CDR3 region has 13 residues. In DNA, the CDR3 is TGTGCCAGTAGTAAAGCGGCCTACAATGAGCAGTTCTTC. It codes for CASSKAAYNEQFF.

The rearrangement uses TRBV6-4 and TRBJ2-3; maybe TRBD2 (5 bases). Per germline, CDR1 MRHNA and CDR2 SNTAGT. The CDR3 contains 14 residues. V was shortened by 6 bases and J by 2 bases, with 12 bases between the two germline ends. This chain's CDR3 is CASSLDSYTDTQYF. As DNA, the CDR3 is TGTGCCAGCAGCCTGGACTCCTACACAGATACGCAGTATTTT.

DNA of the CDR3: TGTGCCAGCAGCCGGACGGCGGTAAGGGACAACAATGAGCAGTTCTTC. Translated, it gives CASSRTAVRDNNEQFF. This sequence joins TRBV5-4 and TRBJ2-1, with TRBD1 as a possible D gene (6 bases). The CDR3 sequence is 16 residues long. V gave up 4 bases and J gave up 5 bases, with 19 bases separating them. Germline V lookup: CDR1 SGHNT, CDR2 YYREEE (reference sequence). Full variable domain (remainder filled in from reference TRBV5-4 and TRBJ2-1): ETGVTQSPTHLIKTRGQQVTLRCSSQSGHNTVSWYQQALGQGPQFIFQYYREEENGRGNFPPRFSGLQFPNYSSELNVNALELDDSALYLCASSRTAVRDNNEQFFGPGTRLTVL.

The chain couples TRBV3-1 (or the pseudogene TRBV3-2) to TRBJ1-1; the D is unclear. The CDR3 consists of 15 residues. The V gene's germline CDR1 is LGHDT and CDR2 YNNKEL (reference sequence). The V gene lost 1 base and the J gene lost 6 bases, with 15 bases spanning the gap. CDR3 coding DNA: TGTGCCAGCAGCCAAGCCGGAAGAGGTTTCGCTGAAGCTTTCTTT. This gives the protein CASSQAGRGFAEAFF.

V gene TRBV18 combines with J gene TRBJ1-6, with 7 bases aligning to TRBD1. This CDR3 region has 14 residues. Looked up from germline, CDR1 is KGHSH and CDR2 is LQKENI. With 2 bases clipped from V and 8 bases from J, the junction kept 3 bases outside the gene matches. The CDR3 bases are TGTGCCAGCTCACCAAGGGACAGAGATTCACCCCTCCACTTT. Its translation is CASSPRDRDSPLHF.

The chain uses TRBV6-6 and TRBJ1-1; D might be TRBD1 (6 bases). The length of the CDR3 is 13 residues. The germline gives CDR1 MNHNY, CDR2 SVGAGI (reference sequence). Trimming pared 6 bases from V and 3 bases from J, leaving 11 bases between. CDR3 region: CASSRRQDTEAFF. Here the CDR3 DNA reads TGTGCCAGCAGCCGCCGACAGGACACTGAAGCTTTCTTT.

J is TRBJ1-1 and V is TRBV10-3; possibly TRBD1 for D (5 bases). Germline values: CDR1 ENHRY, CDR2 SYGVKD. The CDR3 sequence is 14 residues long. Trimming took off 3 bases at V and 1 base at J, with 9 bases between the two ends. CDR3 DNA sequence: TGTGCCATCAGTGAACCAGGGCAGAACACTGAAGCTTTCTTT. Residues: CAISEPGQNTEAFF.